This TCR beta chain was captured in a study of cytomegalovirus exposure and HLA in healthy donors. 13 Jbeta primers and 60 Vbeta primers were used for the PCR. Generated by immunoSEQ multiplex PCR, the TCRdb table keeps only in-frame clones and is missing some. The table has 150,000 to 200,000 clones, roughly 77% seen once. The CDR3 is made up of 13 amino acids. V was shortened by 3 bases and J by 4 bases, with 10 bases between the two germline ends. Germline CDR1 reads KGHSH; CDR2 reads LQKENI. The sample consisted of PBMCs. The chain couples TRBV18 to TRBJ2-7, with D tentatively TRBD2 (6 bases). This receptor was taken from a woman aged 40 to 50 in good health and CMV-seropositive. The CDR3 is CASSPTGGYEQYF. CDR3 bases: TGTGCCAGCTCACCCACCGGGGGTTACGAGCAGTACTTC.